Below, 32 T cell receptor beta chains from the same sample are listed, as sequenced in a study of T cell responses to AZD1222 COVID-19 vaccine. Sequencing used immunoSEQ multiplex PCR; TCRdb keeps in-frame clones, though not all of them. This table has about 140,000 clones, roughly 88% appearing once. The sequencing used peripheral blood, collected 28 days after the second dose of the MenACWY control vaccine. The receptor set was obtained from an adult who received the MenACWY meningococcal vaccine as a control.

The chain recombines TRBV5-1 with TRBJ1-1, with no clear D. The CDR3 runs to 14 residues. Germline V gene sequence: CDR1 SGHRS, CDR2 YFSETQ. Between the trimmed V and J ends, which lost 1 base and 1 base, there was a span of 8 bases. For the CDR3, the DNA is TGCGCCAGCAGCTTGTACGTCCAGAACACTGAAGCTTTCTTT. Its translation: CASSLYVQNTEAFF.

DNA for the CDR3: TGTGCCAGTAGTATAGAATGGAGTCAGCCCCAGCATTTT. This gives the protein CASSIEWSQPQHF. The rearrangement uses TRBV19 and TRBJ1-5; the D is unclear. V dropped 0 bases and J dropped 6 bases, with 6 bases sitting between them. CDR3 size: 13 residues. Germline V CDR1 and CDR2: LNHDA, SQIVND (reference sequence).

DNA of the CDR3: TGCGCCAGCAGCCAAGGCGAAAGCGGGCGGCACTACGAGCAGTACTTC. Translated, it gives CASSQGESGRHYEQYF. The chain couples TRBV4-1 to TRBJ2-7; tentatively, D is TRBD2 (6 bases). The CDR3 spans 16 residues. V lost 1 base to trimming and J lost 3 bases, with 16 bases between them. The germline V gene encodes CDR1 MGHRA and CDR2 YSYEKL.

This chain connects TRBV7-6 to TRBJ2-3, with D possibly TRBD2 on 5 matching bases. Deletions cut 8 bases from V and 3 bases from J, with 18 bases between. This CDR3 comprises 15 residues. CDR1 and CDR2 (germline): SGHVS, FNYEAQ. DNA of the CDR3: TGTGCCAGCGACTCCGAGGGTCGAGGGACAGATACGCAGTATTTT. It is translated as CASDSEGRGTDTQYF.

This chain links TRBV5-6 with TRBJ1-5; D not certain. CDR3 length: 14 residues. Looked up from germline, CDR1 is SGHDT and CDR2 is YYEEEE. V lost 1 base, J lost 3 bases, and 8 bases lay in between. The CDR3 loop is CASSLRGPNQPQHF. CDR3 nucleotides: TGTGCCAGCAGCTTGCGCGGTCCCAATCAGCCCCAGCATTTT.

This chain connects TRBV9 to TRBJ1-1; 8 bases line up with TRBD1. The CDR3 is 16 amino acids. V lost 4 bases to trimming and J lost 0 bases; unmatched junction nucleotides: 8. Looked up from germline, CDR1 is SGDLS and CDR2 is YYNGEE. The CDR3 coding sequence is TGTGCCAGCAGCCCCGGACAGGGTAAGATGAACACTGAAGCTTTCTTT. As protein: CASSPGQGKMNTEAFF.

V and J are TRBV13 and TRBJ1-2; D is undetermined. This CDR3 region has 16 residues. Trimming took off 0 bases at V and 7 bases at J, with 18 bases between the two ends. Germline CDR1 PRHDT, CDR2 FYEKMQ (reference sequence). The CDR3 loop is CASSLGVGRRAAGYTF. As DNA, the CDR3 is TGTGCCAGCAGCTTAGGAGTGGGCAGGAGGGCGGCTGGCTACACCTTC.

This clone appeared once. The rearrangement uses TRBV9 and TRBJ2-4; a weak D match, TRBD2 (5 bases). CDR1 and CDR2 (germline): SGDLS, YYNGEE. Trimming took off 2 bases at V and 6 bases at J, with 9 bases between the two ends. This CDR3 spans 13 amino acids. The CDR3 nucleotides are TGTGCCAGCAGCGTGGACTGGGGAAACATTCAGTACTTC. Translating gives CASSVDWGNIQYF.

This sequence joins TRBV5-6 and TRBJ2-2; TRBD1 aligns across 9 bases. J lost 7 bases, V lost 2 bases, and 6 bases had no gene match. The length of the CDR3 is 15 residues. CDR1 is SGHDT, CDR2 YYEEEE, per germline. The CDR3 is CASSFTGGAGGELFF. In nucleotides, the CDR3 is TGTGCCAGCAGCTTCACAGGGGGCGCGGGCGGGGAGCTGTTTTTT.

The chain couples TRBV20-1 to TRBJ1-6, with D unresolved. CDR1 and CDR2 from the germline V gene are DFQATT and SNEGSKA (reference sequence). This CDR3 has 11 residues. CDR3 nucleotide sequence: TGCGGTTCAAGGCGGGATTCACCCCTCCACTTT. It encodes CGSRRDSPLHF.

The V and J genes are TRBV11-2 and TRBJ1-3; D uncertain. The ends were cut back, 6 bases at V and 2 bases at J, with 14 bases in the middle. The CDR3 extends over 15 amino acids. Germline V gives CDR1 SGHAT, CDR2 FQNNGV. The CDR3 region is CASSSRQGPGNTIYF. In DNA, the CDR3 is TGTGCCAGCAGTTCTCGGCAAGGGCCTGGAAACACCATATATTTT. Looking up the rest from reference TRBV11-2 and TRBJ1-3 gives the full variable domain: EAGVAQSPRYKIIEKRQSVAFWCNPISGHATLYWYQQILGQGPKLLIQFQNNGVVDDSQLPKDRFSAERLKGVDSTLKIQPAKLEDSAVYLCASSSRQGPGNTIYFGEGSWLTVV.

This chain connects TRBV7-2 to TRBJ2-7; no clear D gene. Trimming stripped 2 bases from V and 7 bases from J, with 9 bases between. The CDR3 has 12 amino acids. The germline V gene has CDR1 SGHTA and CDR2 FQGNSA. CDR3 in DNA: TGTGCCAGCAGCTTATGGGTGCGGGAGCAGTACTTC. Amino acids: CASSLWVREQYF.

The CDR3 is CASSRGSETEAFF. CDR3 DNA sequence: TGTGCCAGCAGCCGGGGGAGCGAGACTGAAGCTTTCTTT. The chain joins TRBV3-1 (or the pseudogene TRBV3-2) to TRBJ1-1, with D maybe TRBD1 (5 bases). V dropped 4 bases and J dropped 5 bases, with 11 bases sitting between them. CDR3 length: 13 amino acids. CDR1 LGHDT and CDR2 YNNKEL come from the germline V gene (reference sequence).

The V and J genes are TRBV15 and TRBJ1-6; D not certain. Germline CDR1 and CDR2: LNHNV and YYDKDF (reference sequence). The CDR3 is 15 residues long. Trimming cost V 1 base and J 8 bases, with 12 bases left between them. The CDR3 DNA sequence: TGTGCCACCAGCAGAGGTGGTCGATCAGATTCACCCCTCCACTTT. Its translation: CATSRGGRSDSPLHF. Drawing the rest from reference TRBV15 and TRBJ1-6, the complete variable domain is DAMVIQNPRYQVTQFGKPVTLSCSQTLNHNVMYWYQQKSSQAPKLLFHYYDKDFNNEADTPDNFQSRRPNTSFCFLDIRSPGLGDTAMYLCATSRGGRSDSPLHFGNGTRLTVT.

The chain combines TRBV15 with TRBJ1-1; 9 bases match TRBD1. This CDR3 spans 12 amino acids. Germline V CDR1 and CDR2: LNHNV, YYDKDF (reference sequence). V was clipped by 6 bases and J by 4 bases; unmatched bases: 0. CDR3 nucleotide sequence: TGTGCCACCAGGGACAGGGGCACTGAAGCTTTCTTT. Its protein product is CATRDRGTEAFF.

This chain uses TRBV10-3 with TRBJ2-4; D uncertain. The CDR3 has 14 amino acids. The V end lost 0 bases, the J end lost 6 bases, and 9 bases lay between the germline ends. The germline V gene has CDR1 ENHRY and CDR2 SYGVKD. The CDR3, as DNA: TGTGCCATCAGTGAGTCCCGGGTAGGAAACATTCAGTACTTC. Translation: CAISESRVGNIQYF.

The CDR3 DNA is TGTGCCAGCAGCTTAGCCCCATCGGGTCAGGAACAGCCCCAGCATTTT. Its protein product is CASSLAPSGQEQPQHF. The chain recombines TRBV7-8 with TRBJ1-5; D is unresolved. CDR1 and CDR2 from the germline V gene are SGHVS and FQNEAQ. Trimming took 0 bases from V and 7 from J, leaving 16 bases between them. This CDR3 region has 16 residues.

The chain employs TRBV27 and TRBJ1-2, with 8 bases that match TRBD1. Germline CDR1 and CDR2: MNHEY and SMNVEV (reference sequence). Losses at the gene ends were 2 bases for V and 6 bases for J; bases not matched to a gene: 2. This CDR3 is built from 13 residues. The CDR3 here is CASSLRTGNGYTF. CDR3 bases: TGTGCCAGCAGTTTAAGGACAGGGAATGGCTACACCTTC.

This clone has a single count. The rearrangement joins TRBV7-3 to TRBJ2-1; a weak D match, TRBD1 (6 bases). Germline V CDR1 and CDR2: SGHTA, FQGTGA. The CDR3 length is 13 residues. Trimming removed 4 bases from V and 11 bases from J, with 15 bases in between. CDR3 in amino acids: CASSSSHGTKQFF. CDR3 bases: TGTGCCAGCAGCTCCAGCCACGGGACAAAGCAGTTCTTC.

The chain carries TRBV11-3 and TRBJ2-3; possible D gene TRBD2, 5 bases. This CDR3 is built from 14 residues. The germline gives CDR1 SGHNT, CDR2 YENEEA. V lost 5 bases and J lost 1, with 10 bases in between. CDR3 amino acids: CASSPGGGTDTQYF. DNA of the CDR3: TGTGCCAGCAGCCCCGGAGGAGGCACAGATACGCAGTATTTT.

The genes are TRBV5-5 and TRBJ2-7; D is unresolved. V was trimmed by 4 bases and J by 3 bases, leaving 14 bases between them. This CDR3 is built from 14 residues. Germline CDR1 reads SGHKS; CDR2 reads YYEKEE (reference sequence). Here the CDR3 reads CASSLGPKIYEQYF. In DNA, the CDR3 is TGTGCCAGCAGCCTAGGACCGAAGATCTACGAGCAGTACTTC.

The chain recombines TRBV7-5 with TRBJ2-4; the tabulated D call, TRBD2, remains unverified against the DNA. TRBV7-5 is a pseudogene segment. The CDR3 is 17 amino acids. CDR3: CARSLGPRRVAKNIQYF. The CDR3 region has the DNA TGTGCCAGAAGCTTAGGCCCTCGACGGGTGGCCAAAAACATTCAGTACTTC.

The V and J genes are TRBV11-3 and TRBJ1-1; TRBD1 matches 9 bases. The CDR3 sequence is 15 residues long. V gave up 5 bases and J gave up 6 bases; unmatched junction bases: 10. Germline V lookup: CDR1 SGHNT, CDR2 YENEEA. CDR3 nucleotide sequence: TGTGCCAGCAGCGCGGACAGGGGCGCGTCCCCTGAAGCTTTCTTT. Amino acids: CASSADRGASPEAFF.

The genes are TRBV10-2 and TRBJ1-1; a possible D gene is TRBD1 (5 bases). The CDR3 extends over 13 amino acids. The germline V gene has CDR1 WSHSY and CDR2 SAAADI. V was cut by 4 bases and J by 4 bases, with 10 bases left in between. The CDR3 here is CASSAGGLTEAFF. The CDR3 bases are TGCGCCAGCAGTGCCGGGGGACTCACTGAAGCTTTCTTT.

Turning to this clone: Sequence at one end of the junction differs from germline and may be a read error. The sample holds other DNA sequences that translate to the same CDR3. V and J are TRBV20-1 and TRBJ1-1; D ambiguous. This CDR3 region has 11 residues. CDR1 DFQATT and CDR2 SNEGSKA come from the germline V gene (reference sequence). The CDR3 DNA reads TGCAGTGCGAGAGTAAACACTGAAGCTTTCTTT. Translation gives CSARVNTEAFF.

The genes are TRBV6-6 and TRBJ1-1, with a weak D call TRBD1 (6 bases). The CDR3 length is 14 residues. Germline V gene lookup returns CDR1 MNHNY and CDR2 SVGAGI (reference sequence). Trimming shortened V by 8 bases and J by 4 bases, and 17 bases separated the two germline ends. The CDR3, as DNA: TGTGCCAGCGCTGCCGGGACCAGGGGCACTGAAGCTTTCTTT. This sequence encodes CASAAGTRGTEAFF.

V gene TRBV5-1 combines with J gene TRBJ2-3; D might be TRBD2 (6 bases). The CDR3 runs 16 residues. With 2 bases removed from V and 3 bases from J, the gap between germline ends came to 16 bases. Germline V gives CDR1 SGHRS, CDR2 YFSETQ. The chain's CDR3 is CASSFMAGLATDTQYF. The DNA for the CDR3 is TGCGCCAGCAGCTTCATGGCGGGGCTAGCGACAGATACGCAGTATTTT.

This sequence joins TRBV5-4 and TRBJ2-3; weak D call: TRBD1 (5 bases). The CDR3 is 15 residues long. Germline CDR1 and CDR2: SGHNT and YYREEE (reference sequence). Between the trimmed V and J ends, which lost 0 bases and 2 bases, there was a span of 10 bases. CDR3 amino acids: CASSLAAGHTDTQYF. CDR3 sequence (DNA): TGTGCCAGCAGCTTGGCCGCAGGGCACACAGATACGCAGTATTTT.

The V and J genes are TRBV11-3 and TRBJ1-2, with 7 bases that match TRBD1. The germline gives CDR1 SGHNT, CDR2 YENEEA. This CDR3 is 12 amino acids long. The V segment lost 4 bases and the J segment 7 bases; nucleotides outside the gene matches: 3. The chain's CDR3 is CASSSGTVGYTF. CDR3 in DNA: TGTGCCAGCAGCTCCGGGACAGTTGGCTACACCTTC.

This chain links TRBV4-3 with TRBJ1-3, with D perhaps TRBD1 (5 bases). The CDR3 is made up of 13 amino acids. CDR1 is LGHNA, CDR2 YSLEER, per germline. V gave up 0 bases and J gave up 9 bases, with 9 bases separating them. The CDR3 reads CASSQEGRSTIYF. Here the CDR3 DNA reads TGCGCCAGCAGCCAAGAGGGACGATCCACCATATATTTT.

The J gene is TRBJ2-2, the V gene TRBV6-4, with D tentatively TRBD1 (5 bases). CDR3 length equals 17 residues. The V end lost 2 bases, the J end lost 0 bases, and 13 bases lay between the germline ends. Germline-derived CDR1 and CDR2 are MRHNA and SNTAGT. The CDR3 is CASSDELGVANTGELFF. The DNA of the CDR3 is TGTGCCAGCAGTGACGAGTTAGGGGTCGCGAACACCGGGGAGCTGTTTTTT.

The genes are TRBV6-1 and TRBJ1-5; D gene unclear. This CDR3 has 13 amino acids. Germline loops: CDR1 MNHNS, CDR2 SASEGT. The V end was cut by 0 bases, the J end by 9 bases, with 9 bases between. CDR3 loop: CASSEALLGPQHF. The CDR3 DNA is TGTGCCAGCAGTGAAGCGCTTCTGGGGCCCCAGCATTTT.